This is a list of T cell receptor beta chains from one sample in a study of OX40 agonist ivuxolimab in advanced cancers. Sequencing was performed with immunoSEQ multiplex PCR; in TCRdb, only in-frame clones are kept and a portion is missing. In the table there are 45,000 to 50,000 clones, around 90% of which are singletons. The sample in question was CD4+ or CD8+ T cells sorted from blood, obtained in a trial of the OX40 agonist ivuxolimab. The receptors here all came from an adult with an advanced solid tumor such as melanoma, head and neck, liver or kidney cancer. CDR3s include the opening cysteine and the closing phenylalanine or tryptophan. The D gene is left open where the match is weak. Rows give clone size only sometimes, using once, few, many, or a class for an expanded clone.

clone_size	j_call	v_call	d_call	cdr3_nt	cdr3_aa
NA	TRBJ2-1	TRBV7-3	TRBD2	TGTGCCAGCAGCTTAGACGCGGGAGGGCCCTTGGATGAGCAGTTCTTC	CASSLDAGGPLDEQFF
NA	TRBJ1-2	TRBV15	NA	TGTGCCACCAGCAGAGATGTCCAGGGACTCTATGGCTACACCTTC	CATSRDVQGLYGYTF
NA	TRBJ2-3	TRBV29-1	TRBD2	TGCAGCGTTGTGGGGGGACTAGCGGGAGGATTAGCGGCAGATACGCAGTATTTT	CSVVGGLAGGLAADTQYF
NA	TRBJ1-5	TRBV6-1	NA	TGTGCCAGCAGACCGGGTAGTCAGCCCCAGCATTTT	CASRPGSQPQHF
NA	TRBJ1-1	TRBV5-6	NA	TGTGCCAGCAGCTCGGGAGGCACTGAAGCTTTCTTT	CASSSGGTEAFF
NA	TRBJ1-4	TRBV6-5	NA	TGTGCCAGCAGTTACGGCAGGGGCTCAACTAATGAAAAACTGTTTTTT	CASSYGRGSTNEKLFF
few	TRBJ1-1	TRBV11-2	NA	TGTGCCAGCAGCCCTGAAAAAGCTTTCTTT	CASSPEKAFF
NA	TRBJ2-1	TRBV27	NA	TGTGCCAGCAGTTTAATGGGAAGGCAGTTCTTC	CASSLMGRQFF
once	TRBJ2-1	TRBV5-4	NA	TGTGCCAGCAGCCCTTGGGGGAATGAGCAGTTCTTC	CASSPWGNEQFF
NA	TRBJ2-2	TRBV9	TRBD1	TGTGTCAGCAGCGCGATGACAGGGTCCAACACCGGGGAGCTGTTTTTT	CVSSAMTGSNTGELFF
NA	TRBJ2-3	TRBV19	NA	TGTGCCAGTAGTATAGACACCCACAGTGCCACAGATACGCAGTATTTT	CASSIDTHSATDTQYF
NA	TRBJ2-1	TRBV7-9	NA	TGTGCCAGCAGCTTTTCCGAGTACAATGAGCAGTTCTTC	CASSFSEYNEQFF
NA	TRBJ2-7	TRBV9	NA	TGTGCCAGCAGCGTAGTAGGGGATGTTGCCGAGCAGTACTTC	CASSVVGDVAEQYF
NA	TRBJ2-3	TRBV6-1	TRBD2	TGTGCCAGCAGTGAAGGACTAGCGGGGGTCACAGATACGCAGTATTTT	CASSEGLAGVTDTQYF
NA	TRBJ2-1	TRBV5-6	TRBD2	TGTGCCAGCGGCGTTACTAGCGGGAGGCCAGGTGAGCAGTTCTTC	CASGVTSGRPGEQFF
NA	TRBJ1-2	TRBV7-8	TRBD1	TGTGCCAGCAGCTTCCGAAGGGACAGGGAATATAACTATGGCTACACCTTC	CASSFRRDREYNYGYTF
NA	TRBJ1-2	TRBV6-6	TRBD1	TGTGCCAGCAGTTACTTACCGGGACAGCAAGCCTATGGCTACACCTTC	CASSYLPGQQAYGYTF
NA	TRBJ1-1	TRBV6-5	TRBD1	TGTGCCAGCGGGACAGGGGGGAACACTGAAGCTTTCTTT	CASGTGGNTEAFF
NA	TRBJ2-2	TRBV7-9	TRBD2	TGTGCCAGCAGCTTAGGGGCGGGAGAGCCCACCGGGGAGCTGTTTTTT	CASSLGAGEPTGELFF
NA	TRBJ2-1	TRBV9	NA	TGTGCCAGCCAACCCGAAAGCTCCTACAATGAGCAGTTCTTC	CASQPESSYNEQFF
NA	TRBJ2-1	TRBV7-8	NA	TGTGCCAGCAGCTTGGTCGGAGAACCCTACAATGAGCAGTTCTTC	CASSLVGEPYNEQFF
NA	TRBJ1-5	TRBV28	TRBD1	TGTGCCAGCAGCCCGGACAGGTACAATCAGCCCCAGCATTTT	CASSPDRYNQPQHF
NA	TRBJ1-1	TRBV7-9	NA	TGTGCCAGCAGATATCCAGACATGAACACTGAAGCTTTCTTT	CASRYPDMNTEAFF
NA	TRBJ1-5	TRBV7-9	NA	TGTGCCAGCAGCCCAACGGACGGAGACAATCAGCCCCAGCATTTT	CASSPTDGDNQPQHF